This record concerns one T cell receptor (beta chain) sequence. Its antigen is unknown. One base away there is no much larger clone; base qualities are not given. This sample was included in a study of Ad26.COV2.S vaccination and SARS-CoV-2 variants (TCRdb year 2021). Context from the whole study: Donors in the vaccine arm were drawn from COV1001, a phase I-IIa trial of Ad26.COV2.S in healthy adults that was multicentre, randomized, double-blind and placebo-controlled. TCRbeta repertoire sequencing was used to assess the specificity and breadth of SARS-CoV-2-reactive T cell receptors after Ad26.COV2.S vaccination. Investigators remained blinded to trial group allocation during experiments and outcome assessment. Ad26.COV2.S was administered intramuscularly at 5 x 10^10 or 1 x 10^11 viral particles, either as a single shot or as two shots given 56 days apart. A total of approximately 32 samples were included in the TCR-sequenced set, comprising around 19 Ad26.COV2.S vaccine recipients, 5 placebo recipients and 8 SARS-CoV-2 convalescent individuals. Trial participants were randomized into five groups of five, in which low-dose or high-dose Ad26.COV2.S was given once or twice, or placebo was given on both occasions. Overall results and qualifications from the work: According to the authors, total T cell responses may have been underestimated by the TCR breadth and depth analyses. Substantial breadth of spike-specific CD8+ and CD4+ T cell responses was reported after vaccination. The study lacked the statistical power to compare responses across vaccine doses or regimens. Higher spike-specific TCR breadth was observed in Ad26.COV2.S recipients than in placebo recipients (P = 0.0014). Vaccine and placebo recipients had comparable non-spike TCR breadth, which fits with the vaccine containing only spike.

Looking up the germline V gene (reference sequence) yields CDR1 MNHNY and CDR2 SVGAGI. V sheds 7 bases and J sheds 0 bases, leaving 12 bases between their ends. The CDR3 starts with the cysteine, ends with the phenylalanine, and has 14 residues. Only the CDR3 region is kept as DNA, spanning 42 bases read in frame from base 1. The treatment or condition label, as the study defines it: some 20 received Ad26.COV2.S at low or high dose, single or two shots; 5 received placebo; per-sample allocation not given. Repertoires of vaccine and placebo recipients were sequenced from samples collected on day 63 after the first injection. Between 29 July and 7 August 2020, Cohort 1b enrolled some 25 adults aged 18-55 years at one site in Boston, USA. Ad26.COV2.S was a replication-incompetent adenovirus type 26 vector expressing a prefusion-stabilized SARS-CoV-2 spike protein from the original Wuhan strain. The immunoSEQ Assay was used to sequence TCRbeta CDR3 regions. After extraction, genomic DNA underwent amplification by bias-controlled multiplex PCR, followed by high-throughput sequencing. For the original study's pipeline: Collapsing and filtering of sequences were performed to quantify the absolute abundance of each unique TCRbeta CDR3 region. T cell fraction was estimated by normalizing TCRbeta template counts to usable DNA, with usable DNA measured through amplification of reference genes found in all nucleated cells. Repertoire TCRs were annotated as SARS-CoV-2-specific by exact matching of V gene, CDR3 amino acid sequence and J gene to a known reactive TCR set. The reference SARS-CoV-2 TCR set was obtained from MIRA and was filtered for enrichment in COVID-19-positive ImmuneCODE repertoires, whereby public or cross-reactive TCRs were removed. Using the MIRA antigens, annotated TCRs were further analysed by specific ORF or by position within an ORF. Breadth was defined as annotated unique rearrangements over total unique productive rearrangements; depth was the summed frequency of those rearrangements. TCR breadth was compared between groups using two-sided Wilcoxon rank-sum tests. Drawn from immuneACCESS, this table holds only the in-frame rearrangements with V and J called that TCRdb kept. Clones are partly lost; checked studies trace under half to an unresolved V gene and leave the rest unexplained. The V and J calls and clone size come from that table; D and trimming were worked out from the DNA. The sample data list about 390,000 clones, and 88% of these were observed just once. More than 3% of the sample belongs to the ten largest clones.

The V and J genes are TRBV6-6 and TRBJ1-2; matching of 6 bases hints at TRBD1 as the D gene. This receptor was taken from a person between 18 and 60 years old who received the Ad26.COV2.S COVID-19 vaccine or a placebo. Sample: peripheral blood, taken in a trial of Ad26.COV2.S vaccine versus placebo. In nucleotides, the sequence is TGTGCCAGCACCCGGACAGCAGCTAACTATGGCTACACCTTC. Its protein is CASTRTAANYGYTF.